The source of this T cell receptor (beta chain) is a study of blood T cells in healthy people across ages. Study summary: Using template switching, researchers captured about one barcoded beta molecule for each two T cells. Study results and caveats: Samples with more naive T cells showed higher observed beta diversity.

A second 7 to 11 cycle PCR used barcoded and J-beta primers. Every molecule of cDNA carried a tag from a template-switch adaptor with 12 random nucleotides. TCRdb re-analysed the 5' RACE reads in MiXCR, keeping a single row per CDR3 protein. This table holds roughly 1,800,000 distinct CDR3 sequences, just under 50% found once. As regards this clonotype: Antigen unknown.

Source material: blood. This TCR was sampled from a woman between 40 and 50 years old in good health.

CDR3 amino acids: CASRGGGWGEQETQYF. DNA for the CDR3: TGTGCCAGCAGGGGGGGTGGATGGGGGGAACAAGAGACCCAGTACTTC. This rearrangement joins TRBV27 to TRBJ2-5; the D gene is possibly TRBD2 (6 bases). CDR3 length: 16 amino acids. Germline CDR1 is MNHEY and CDR2 is SMNVEV (reference sequence). With 6 bases removed from V and 2 bases from J, the gap between germline ends came to 19 bases.